Shown below are 7 T cell receptor beta chains from a single sample sequenced in a study of T cell responses to AZD1222 COVID-19 vaccine. Sequencing used immunoSEQ multiplex PCR; TCRdb keeps in-frame clones, though not all of them. The sample has about 130,000 clones, roughly 80% seen once. The sample here was peripheral blood, taken on day 0 of AZD1222 vaccination. Every receptor here comes from an adult in good health.

The chain carries TRBV5-6 and TRBJ1-5, with D maybe TRBD1 (6 bases). The CDR3 loop spans 17 amino acids. V was shortened by 0 bases and J by 3 bases, with 16 bases between the two germline ends. Germline CDR1 SGHDT, CDR2 YYEEEE. The CDR3 is CASSLAFRTAHNQPQHF. The CDR3 DNA reads as TGTGCCAGCAGCTTGGCGTTTAGGACAGCCCACAATCAGCCCCAGCATTTT.

J is TRBJ1-1 and V is TRBV5-1, with D perhaps matching TRBD1 (6 bases). This CDR3 contains 13 residues. V was shortened by 2 bases and J by 11 bases, with 16 bases between the two germline ends. Germline CDR1 is SGHRS and CDR2 is YFSETQ. This CDR3 is CASSFGTIQEAFF. Here the CDR3 DNA reads TGCGCCAGCAGCTTCGGGACAATTCAAGAGGCTTTCTTT.

The rearrangement uses TRBV5-4 and TRBJ2-7; D may be TRBD1 (6 bases). Trimming shortened V by 3 bases and J by 3 bases, and 13 bases separated the two germline ends. CDR1 SGHNT and CDR2 YYREEE come from the germline V gene (reference sequence). The CDR3 consists of 14 residues. CDR3 coding DNA: TGTGCCAGCAGCTCGTACGGACAGTTCTACGAGCAGTACTTC. The encoded protein is CASSSYGQFYEQYF.

The V call is TRBV6-5, the J call TRBJ1-5, with D perhaps matching TRBD1 (5 bases). V was shortened by 5 bases and J by 2 bases, with 13 bases between the two germline ends. The length of the CDR3 is 15 residues. Germline-derived CDR1 and CDR2 are MNHEY and SVGAGI. DNA of the CDR3: TGTGCCAGCAGTAGTTATGGAGGGGGCAATCAGCCCCAGCATTTT. This codes for CASSSYGGGNQPQHF.

The V gene is TRBV6-5, the J gene TRBJ1-2; 7 positions agree with TRBD1. Germline lookup yields CDR1 MNHEY and CDR2 SVGAGI. This CDR3 is built from 15 residues. V was pared by 7 bases and J by 2 bases, with 10 bases of the junction left unmatched. CDR3 bases: TGTGCCAGCATTACGACAGGGTTGGGGAACTATGGCTACACCTTC. Protein product: CASITTGLGNYGYTF.

The gene calls are TRBV7-2 and TRBJ2-5; tentative D call: TRBD2 (6 bases). Germline V gene data show CDR1 as SGHTA and CDR2 as FQGNSA. Trimming left V 1 base short and J 2 bases short, with 11 bases between. CDR3 length: 15 residues. This chain's CDR3 is CASSLDTGRQETQYF. In DNA, the CDR3 is TGTGCCAGCAGCTTAGATACGGGGAGGCAAGAGACCCAGTACTTC. The complete variable domain, with remaining parts taken from reference TRBV7-2 and TRBJ2-5, reads GAGVSQSPSNKVTEKGKDVELRCDPISGHTALYWYRQSLGQGLEFLIYFQGNSAPDKSGLPSDRFSAERTGGSVSTLTIQRTQQEDSAVYLCASSLDTGRQETQYFGPGTRLLVL.

The V and J genes are TRBV29-1 and TRBJ2-2; 10 bases match TRBD1. The V gene end was trimmed by 5 bases and the J gene end by 6 bases; junction bases not matched to a gene: 9. CDR3 length: 15 residues. Germline V gene sequence: CDR1 SQVTM, CDR2 ANQGSEA. The CDR3 DNA reads as TGCAGCGTTCTGACAGGGGGCGCAAAGCCCGGGGAGCTGTTTTTT. Its protein product is CSVLTGGAKPGELFF.